This entry describes one T cell receptor beta chain. The antigen is unknown. The data are from a study of T cell responses to AZD1222 COVID-19 vaccine. V shed 7 bases and J 2 bases; nucleotides not matched to a gene: 12. Germline CDR1 reads MDHEN; CDR2 reads SYDVKM. The CDR3 totals 16 residues. Findings of the study overall: An increase in Spike-specific TCR breadth and depth was observed after two AZD1222 doses. Regions left unmutated in variants are reportedly the target of nearly half of spike-specific TCRs. Clonal diversity may have been underestimated in mostly white British donors. Repertoires were collected only later (after the peak T cell response had occurred).

Sequencing used immunoSEQ multiplex PCR; TCRdb keeps in-frame clones, though not all of them. The data show over 75,000 clones, roughly 85% seen once. This specimen was peripheral blood, taken 28 days after the second AZD1222 dose. This TCR was recovered from an adult who received the AZD1222 COVID-19 vaccine. The chain employs TRBV28 and TRBJ2-3; 7 nucleotides agree with TRBD1. CDR3 loop: CASNLGETGLTDTQYF. CDR3 in DNA: TGTGCCAGCAATTTGGGTGAGACAGGGCTCACAGATACGCAGTATTTT.